This T cell receptor (beta chain) was sequenced in a study of immune evolution from preneoplasia to lung adenocarcinoma. Between the mid-2010s and the late 2010s, patients underwent resection in Japan or China. Germline V lookup: CDR1 MNHEY, CDR2 SVGAGI. CDR3 size: 11 residues. V was pared by 10 bases and J by 3 bases, with 10 bases between. Profiled with immunoSEQ multiplex PCR; TCRdb holds only in-frame clones, not every one. Seen here are roughly 3,000 clones, approximately 84% observed once, and the top ten hold 9.5% to 10%. The V gene is TRBV6-5, the J gene TRBJ2-7; weak D call: TRBD1 (6 bases). The sample taken for sequencing was FFPE atypical adenomatous hyperplasia tissue from the lung. Subset here: atypical adenomatous hyperplasia (AAH), lung preneoplasia. This TCR was sampled from a person between 65 and 80 years old with lung adenocarcinoma. CDR3 bases: TGTGCCACCCAGGGGTTCTACGAGCAGTACTTC. Its translation is CATQGFYEQYF.